Described below is a single TCR beta chain sequence and its context. Its antigen specificity is not known. Base-call qualities are not available, and no considerably larger clone is one nucleotide away. These data come from a study of response to subunit inactivated influenza vaccine (dated by TCRdb to the late 2010s). Broadly, across the study: The study used deep quantitative T cell receptor repertoire profiling to track responses to a trivalent subunit inactivated influenza vaccine. Overall study outcomes, separate from this receptor: The authors suggested that each seasonal influenza vaccination may recruit only a limited number of new T cells.

Preparation of the library involved RT-PCR. For sequencing, an Illumina HiSeq 2500 was employed. Using fastp at Q25 and MiXCR, TCRdb reprocessed the public reads and kept productive beta chains. Entries that share a CDR3 protein sequence are merged under the most common genes and DNA. The sample table holds under 850,000 distinct CDR3 sequences, of which approximately 18% were seen once. The top ten clonotypes cover approximately 11% of the sample. Based on the germline V gene (reference sequence), the CDR1 and CDR2 sequences are DFQATT and SNEGSKA. Spanning cysteine to phenylalanine, the CDR3 consists of 14 amino acids. Only CDR3 DNA is held: 42 bases, read in frame from base 1. V lost 5 bases and J lost 6 bases, and the count of bases not matched to a germline gene is 8.

The sequence derives from a man over 45 who received an inactivated influenza vaccine. Donor details come from another sample of the same person, matched by shared clones. The chain links TRBV20-1 with TRBJ2-1, with 9 bases aligning to TRBD2. The specimen was PBMCs from blood, collected more than 4 days after vaccination. The CDR3 region reads CSALRAGGINEQFF. The nucleotide sequence is given as TGCAGTGCTCTTCGAGCGGGAGGAATCAATGAGCAGTTCTTC.